Following are 23 T cell receptor beta chains from one sample sequenced in a study of blood T cell repertoires in COVID-19. Some clones are missing from TCRdb's copy, which holds only in-frame ones; the method was immunoSEQ multiplex PCR. Seen here are 200,000 to 250,000 clones, 84% observed once, and the top ten hold 15% to 20%. The specimen sequenced was peripheral blood. These receptors all stem from a man in his thirties or forties with active or convalescent COVID-19.

V and J are TRBV5-4 and TRBJ2-5; D gene uncertain. The CDR3 consists of 13 residues. In germline, CDR1 is SGHNT, CDR2 YYREEE (reference sequence). Trimming removed 0 bases at V and 9 bases at J, with 12 bases between. The CDR3 DNA sequence: TGTGCCAGCAGCTTGGCCGGAGTGTTCGCCCAGTACTTC. Its translation is CASSLAGVFAQYF.

This clone was recorded only once. The chain is built from TRBV6-2 or TRBV6-3 and TRBJ2-1; TRBD2 agrees at 14 bases. Germline-derived CDR1 and CDR2 are MNHEY and SVGEGT. J was trimmed by 9 bases and V by 2 bases; bases with no gene match: 9. This CDR3 contains 17 residues. CDR3 coding DNA: TGTGCCAGCAGTTACCTCCCGGGGACTAGCGGGAGAGTTGAGCAGTTCTTC. This gives the protein CASSYLPGTSGRVEQFF.

This rearrangement joins TRBV6-5 to TRBJ2-1; TRBD2 aligns across 10 bases. V shed 7 bases and J 7 bases; nucleotides not matched to a gene: 7. The CDR3 is 14 residues long. CDR1 MNHEY and CDR2 SVGAGI come from the germline V gene. The CDR3 region has the DNA TGTGCCAGCACCCCCGGACTAGCGGTAAATGAGCAGTTCTTC. Its translation is CASTPGLAVNEQFF.

This clone appeared once. V usage is TRBV21-1 and J usage is TRBJ1-3. TRBV21-1 is annotated as a pseudogene. The CDR3 length is 16 residues. CDR3 in amino acids: CASSKPPGGPGNTIYF. The CDR3 region has the DNA TGTGCCAGCAGCAAACCGCCGGGGGGGCCTGGAAACACCATATATTTT.

The chain has TRBV12-3 or TRBV12-4 and TRBJ2-7; 7 bases line up with TRBD2. This CDR3 comprises 13 residues. V was clipped by 7 bases and J by 0 bases; unmatched bases: 3. The CDR3 DNA reads as TGTGCCAGCAAGGGAGGGGCCTCCTACGAGCAGTACTTC. This encodes CASKGGASYEQYF.

The CDR3 loop is CASSQPPPGGVGDNEQFF. DNA of the CDR3: TGCGCCAGCAGCCAACCCCCCCCAGGCGGGGTAGGGGACAATGAGCAGTTCTTC. This sequence joins TRBV4-3 and TRBJ2-1, with D maybe TRBD2 (6 bases). V shed 2 bases and J shed 5 bases, with 22 bases lying between them. Germline V gene lookup returns CDR1 LGHNA and CDR2 YSLEER. The CDR3 covers 18 residues.

This clone was recorded only once. The chain has TRBV2 and TRBJ1-5; D ambiguous. Germline CDR1 SNHLY, CDR2 FYNNEI. Trimming left V 4 bases short and J 1 base short, with 11 bases between. The CDR3 loop spans 15 amino acids. The CDR3 DNA follows: TGTGCCAGCAGTGGAGCCGGGAAAAGCAATCAGCCCCAGCATTTT. Protein sequence: CASSGAGKSNQPQHF.

The chain combines TRBV14 with TRBJ2-1; 9 nucleotides line up with TRBD1. The junction had 5 bases not matched to a gene; V was cut back by 1 base and J by 4 bases. This CDR3 region has 16 residues. Germline CDR1 and CDR2: SGHDN and FVKESK. CDR3 nucleotides: TGTGCCAGCAGCCAAGGGACCGGGACAGGGTACAATGAGCAGTTCTTC. Its protein product is CASSQGTGTGYNEQFF.

The chain recombines TRBV30 with TRBJ2-1; D is uncertain. The CDR3 is 12 residues long. The germline V gene has CDR1 GTSNPN and CDR2 SVGIG (reference sequence). V lost 3 bases and J lost 8, with 11 bases in between. The CDR3 is CAWSDTSDEQFF. DNA for the CDR3: TGTGCCTGGAGCGACACAAGTGATGAGCAGTTCTTC.

The rearrangement links TRBV6-5 to TRBJ1-1; TRBD1 is a possible D gene (5 bases). Germline V lookup: CDR1 MNHEY, CDR2 SVGAGI. This CDR3 region has 14 residues. Deletions cut 2 bases from V and 1 base from J, with 8 bases between. The CDR3 DNA reads as TGTGCCAGCAGTTACAATGGGGCGAACACTGAAGCTTTCTTT. It codes for CASSYNGANTEAFF.

This clone has more than one count but fewer than ten. The V and J genes are TRBV7-9 and TRBJ2-7; TRBD2 agrees at 9 bases. This CDR3 spans 17 amino acids. Germline trimming cut 2 bases from V and 6 bases from J; bases unmatched to any gene: 14. Germline values: CDR1 SEHNR, CDR2 FQNEAQ (reference sequence). The CDR3: CASSLLLILAGVPEQYF. Written as DNA, the CDR3 is TGTGCCAGCAGCTTACTGTTAATTTTAGCGGGGGTTCCCGAGCAGTACTTC.

The chain recombines TRBV9 with TRBJ2-7; tentatively, D is TRBD2 (5 bases). CDR1 is SGDLS, CDR2 YYNGEE, per germline. The CDR3 spans 13 residues. With 0 bases removed from V and 4 bases from J, the gap between germline ends came to 8 bases. CDR3 DNA sequence: TGTGCCAGCAGCGTAGTGTCGGGGTACGAGCAGTACTTC. This sequence encodes CASSVVSGYEQYF.

The rearrangement uses TRBV7-9 and TRBJ1-4, with D unresolved. Looked up from germline, CDR1 is SEHNR and CDR2 is FQNEAQ (reference sequence). Between the trimmed V and J ends, which lost 7 bases and 7 bases, there was a span of 19 bases. CDR3 size: 15 residues. The DNA of the CDR3 is TGTGCCAGCATGACGCCGGGAACAGTTGCTGAAAAACTGTTTTTT. Translated, it gives CASMTPGTVAEKLFF.

To note about this clone: This same CDR3 is encoded by further DNA sequences in the sample. This chain connects TRBV30 to TRBJ1-5; the D is unclear. This CDR3 region has 13 residues. Deletions cut 1 base from V and 1 base from J, with 5 bases between. Germline loops: CDR1 GTSNPN, CDR2 SVGIG (reference sequence). The CDR3 nucleotides are TGTGCCTGGAGTGGGCAGAGCAATCAGCCCCAGCATTTT. Translated: CAWSGQSNQPQHF.

A single count supports this clone. V and J are TRBV6-5 and TRBJ2-7, with TRBD1 matching over 9 bases. The CDR3 contains 13 residues. The germline gives CDR1 MNHEY, CDR2 SVGAGI. The trim removed 6 bases at V and 5 bases at J, leaving 5 bases unmatched. The CDR3 reads CASSRDREDEQYF. The CDR3 region has the DNA TGTGCCAGCAGCCGGGACAGGGAAGACGAGCAGTACTTC.

The chain uses TRBV6-2 or TRBV6-3 and TRBJ2-3; 10 bases fit TRBD1. Germline CDR1 MNHEY, CDR2 SVGEGT. The CDR3 totals 16 residues. V trimming: 0 bases; J trimming: 3 bases; junction bases outside the gene matches: 3. CDR3 in DNA: TGTGCCAGCAGTTACTCCGGGACAGGGGTAACAGATACGCAGTATTTT. Its protein product is CASSYSGTGVTDTQYF.

The V and J genes are TRBV7-2 and TRBJ1-5, with 9 positions matching TRBD1. This CDR3 contains 15 residues. The V segment lost 1 base and the J segment 7 bases; nucleotides outside the gene matches: 5. Looked up from germline, CDR1 is SGHTA and CDR2 is FQGNSA. The CDR3 DNA reads TGTGCCAGCAGCTTAGTAACAGGGGGCGGACAGCCCCAGCATTTT. Translated, it gives CASSLVTGGGQPQHF.

The rearrangement uses TRBV11-2 and TRBJ2-7; a possible D gene is TRBD2 (5 bases). V was pared by 4 bases and J by 0 bases, with 13 bases between. This CDR3 contains 15 residues. Germline V gives CDR1 SGHAT, CDR2 FQNNGV. In DNA form, the CDR3 reads TGTGCCAGCAGCTCCGGACTTACAAGCTCCTACGAGCAGTACTTC. This gives the protein CASSSGLTSSYEQYF.

The CDR3 bases are TGTGCCAGCAGCCCCTGGGCAACAGATACGCAGTATTTT. The encoded protein is CASSPWATDTQYF. The chain employs TRBV7-2 and TRBJ2-3, with D hard to call. CDR3 size: 13 residues. Per the germline V gene, CDR1 is SGHTA and CDR2 is FQGNSA. V dropped 5 bases and J dropped 3 bases, with 9 bases sitting between them.

The CDR3 region has the DNA TGTGCCAGCAGTAACAGGGCGGAGGGCACAGATACGCAGTATTTT. Translating gives CASSNRAEGTDTQYF. The chain is built from TRBV6-4 and TRBJ2-3; weak D call: TRBD1 (6 bases). Germline lookup yields CDR1 MRHNA and CDR2 SNTAGT. The CDR3 runs 15 residues. V was shortened by 5 bases and J by 1 base, with 13 bases between the two germline ends.

The chain recombines TRBV18 with TRBJ1-3; no definite D call. The CDR3 contains 13 residues. Germline V gene lookup returns CDR1 KGHSH and CDR2 LQKENI. V was pared by 6 bases and J by 6 bases, with 12 bases between. The CDR3 region has the DNA TGTGCCAGCTCCGTAACGAGCGAAAACACCATATATTTT. This sequence encodes CASSVTSENTIYF.

This sequence joins TRBV25-1 and TRBJ2-7; no definite D call. The germline V gene has CDR1 MGHDK and CDR2 SYGVNS. The CDR3 runs 11 residues. Trimming removed 5 bases at V and 7 bases at J, with 9 bases between. The CDR3 DNA sequence: TGTGCCAGCAGTTATTACACGGAGCAGTACTTC. It yields the protein CASSYYTEQYF.

The J gene is TRBJ1-6, the V gene TRBV6-5; tentative D call: TRBD1 (6 bases). The CDR3 contains 16 residues. The V end lost 0 bases, the J end lost 3 bases, and 9 bases lay between the germline ends. The germline CDR1 and CDR2 sequences are MNHEY and SVGAGI. CDR3 region: CASSYSTGNYNSPLHF. The CDR3 nucleotides are TGTGCCAGCAGTTACTCAACAGGGAACTATAATTCACCCCTCCACTTT.